The 14 T cell receptor beta chains below come from one sample, sequenced in a study of cytomegalovirus exposure and HLA in healthy donors. The PCR was carried out with 60 Vbeta primers and 13 Jbeta primers. Measured with immunoSEQ multiplex PCR; TCRdb has only the in-frame clones, and not every one. The table includes over 65,000 clones, more than 70% detected once. The source material was PBMCs. These receptors originate from a man aged 35 to 55 in good health and CMV-seronegative.

V usage is TRBV19 and J usage is TRBJ1-6, with 8 bases identical to TRBD1. V lost 7 bases, J lost 10 bases, and 15 bases stayed unmatched. Per the germline V gene, CDR1 is LNHDA and CDR2 is SQIVND (reference sequence). The CDR3 totals 16 residues. The CDR3 loop is CASTLNGDRGYSPLHF. As DNA, the CDR3 is TGTGCCAGTACCCTTAATGGAGACAGGGGTTACTCACCCCTCCACTTT.

This chain uses TRBV2 with TRBJ2-7, with D possibly being TRBD1 (6 bases). V was pared by 6 bases and J by 1 base, with 16 bases between. The germline V gene has CDR1 SNHLY and CDR2 FYNNEI. The CDR3 is made up of 15 amino acids. CDR3: CASSRLAGQSYEQYF. DNA for the CDR3: TGTGCCAGCAGCCGTTTAGCTGGACAGTCCTACGAGCAGTACTTC.

This clone was seen a handful of times. The V gene is TRBV5-6, the J gene TRBJ1-2; a possible D gene is TRBD1 (5 bases). The germline gives CDR1 SGHDT, CDR2 YYEEEE. Trimming shortened V by 3 bases and J by 8 bases, and 17 bases separated the two germline ends. CDR3 length equals 14 residues. CDR3 in DNA: TGTGCCAGCAGCTCAAGGGGCTTTCAAAAAGGCTACACCTTC. Translation gives CASSSRGFQKGYTF.

This clone was recorded a few times. The gene calls are TRBV10-2 and TRBJ1-4, with D perhaps matching TRBD1 (6 bases). Germline V gives CDR1 WSHSY, CDR2 SAAADI. The V end lost 8 bases, the J end lost 8 bases, and 12 bases lay between the germline ends. This CDR3 spans 12 amino acids. In nucleotides, the CDR3 is TGCGCCAGCCTGGACAGAAAGGAAAAACTGTTTTTT. It yields the protein CASLDRKEKLFF.

A few counts support this clone. The V and J genes are TRBV13 and TRBJ1-1; 7 bases agree with TRBD1. The CDR3 consists of 14 residues. Germline CDR1 PRHDT, CDR2 FYEKMQ (reference sequence). V gave up 8 bases and J gave up 7 bases; unmatched junction bases: 13. CDR3 in amino acids: CASAPGTAPLEAFF. The CDR3, as DNA: TGTGCCAGCGCGCCCGGGACAGCACCCCTTGAAGCTTTCTTT.

The chain carries TRBV18 and TRBJ1-5; D is unresolved. V lost 3 bases and J lost 3, with 12 bases in between. Germline V gene data show CDR1 as KGHSH and CDR2 as LQKENI. This CDR3 spans 15 amino acids. The CDR3 sequence is CASSPRGGSNQPQHF. The CDR3 coding sequence is TGTGCCAGCTCACCTCGGGGAGGCTCCAATCAGCCCCAGCATTTT.

This clone was recorded once. J is TRBJ2-4 and V is TRBV7-2; a weak D match, TRBD2 (6 bases). Per the germline V gene, CDR1 is SGHTA and CDR2 is FQGNSA. V gave up 5 bases and J gave up 0 bases, with 14 bases separating them. This CDR3 is 16 amino acids long. CDR3 nucleotide sequence: TGTGCCAGCAGCGCCAGTCGCGGGGTAGCCAAAAACATTCAGTACTTC. This codes for CASSASRGVAKNIQYF.

Only one count was recorded for this clone. The V and J genes are TRBV6-5 and TRBJ2-3; 7 nucleotides align to TRBD1. The CDR3 runs 12 residues. Trimming removed 5 bases from V and 7 bases from J; junction bases left unmatched: 3. Looked up from germline, CDR1 is MNHEY and CDR2 is SVGAGI. The DNA for the CDR3 is TGTGCCAGCAGTCCGGGACAGAATACGCAGTATTTT. Translated: CASSPGQNTQYF.

The rearrangement joins TRBV6-1 to TRBJ1-2; 7 positions match TRBD1. Germline CDR1 is MNHNS and CDR2 is SASEGT. CDR3 length equals 13 residues. V gave up 6 bases and J gave up 2 bases; unmatched junction bases: 3. DNA for the CDR3: TGTGCCAGCAGGGCGACAGGGAACTATGGCTACACCTTC. Translating it yields CASRATGNYGYTF.

The V call is TRBV6-5, the J call TRBJ2-5; D gene ambiguous. The CDR3 extends over 15 amino acids. Per the germline V gene, CDR1 is MNHEY and CDR2 is SVGAGI. The V end lost 0 bases, the J end lost 2 bases, and 10 bases lay between the germline ends. CDR3 residues: CASSYSTGLQETQYF. In nucleotides, the CDR3 is TGTGCCAGCAGTTACTCGACGGGTCTACAAGAGACCCAGTACTTC.

The rearrangement uses TRBV5-1 and TRBJ2-3, with 12 bases matching TRBD1. Germline assignment: CDR1 SGHRS and CDR2 YFSETQ. J gave up 5 bases and V 10 bases, and 11 bases lay outside the gene matches. This CDR3 contains 15 residues. The CDR3 nucleotides are TGCGCCTCCTTTCCCGGGACAGGGGGCAGAGATACGCAGTATTTT. This codes for CASFPGTGGRDTQYF.

The chain employs TRBV5-6 and TRBJ1-5; D gene uncertain. There are 15 residues in the CDR3. The V gene lost 1 base and the J gene lost 1 base, with 9 bases spanning the gap. Per germline, CDR1 SGHDT and CDR2 YYEEEE. The CDR3 DNA reads TGTGCCAGCAGCTTGAATCCGGTGAGCAATCAGCCCCAGCATTTT. Its protein product is CASSLNPVSNQPQHF.

This clone has just one count. The rearrangement joins TRBV2 to TRBJ2-7; 11 bases fit TRBD2. V lost 6 bases to trimming and J lost 6 bases; unmatched junction nucleotides: 1. This CDR3 has 12 residues. The V gene's germline CDR1 is SNHLY and CDR2 FYNNEI. CDR3 bases: TGTGCCAGCAGGGGACTAGCGGCCGAGCAGTACTTC. Protein product: CASRGLAAEQYF.

The genes are TRBV5-8 and TRBJ1-1, with D uncertain. Trimming took 2 bases from V and 0 from J, leaving 8 bases between them. Germline V gives CDR1 SGHTS, CDR2 YDEGEE. This CDR3 contains 14 residues. The CDR3 region is CASSFEGLNTEAFF. DNA of the CDR3: TGTGCCAGCAGCTTTGAGGGCCTGAACACTGAAGCTTTCTTT.